This section outlines one TCR beta chain sequence together with its context. As yet, its antigen is unknown. In the PCR, 60 Vbeta and 13 Jbeta primers were used. The data were produced by immunoSEQ multiplex PCR, yet TCRdb's version contains in-frame clones alone and is incomplete. The data show about 120,000 clones, around 80% seen once. V shed 2 bases and J shed 0 bases, with 5 bases lying between them. Germline CDR1 and CDR2: SGHKS and YYEKEE (reference sequence). The CDR3 totals 13 residues. These data come from a study of cytomegalovirus exposure and HLA in healthy donors. Study at large: Early released data comprised around 85 million unique TCRs from HLA-typed donors. Study findings and constraints: Later on, an analysis showed TCR association rates differing by HLA locus, with DRB1 the most and HLA-C the fewest.

This clonotype was obtained from a young woman in good health and CMV-seronegative. The sample consisted of PBMCs. The genes are TRBV5-5 and TRBJ1-2; D remains ambiguous. The CDR3 sequence: CASSFGPNYGYTF. The CDR3 nucleotides read TGTGCCAGCAGCTTCGGTCCTAACTATGGCTACACCTTC.